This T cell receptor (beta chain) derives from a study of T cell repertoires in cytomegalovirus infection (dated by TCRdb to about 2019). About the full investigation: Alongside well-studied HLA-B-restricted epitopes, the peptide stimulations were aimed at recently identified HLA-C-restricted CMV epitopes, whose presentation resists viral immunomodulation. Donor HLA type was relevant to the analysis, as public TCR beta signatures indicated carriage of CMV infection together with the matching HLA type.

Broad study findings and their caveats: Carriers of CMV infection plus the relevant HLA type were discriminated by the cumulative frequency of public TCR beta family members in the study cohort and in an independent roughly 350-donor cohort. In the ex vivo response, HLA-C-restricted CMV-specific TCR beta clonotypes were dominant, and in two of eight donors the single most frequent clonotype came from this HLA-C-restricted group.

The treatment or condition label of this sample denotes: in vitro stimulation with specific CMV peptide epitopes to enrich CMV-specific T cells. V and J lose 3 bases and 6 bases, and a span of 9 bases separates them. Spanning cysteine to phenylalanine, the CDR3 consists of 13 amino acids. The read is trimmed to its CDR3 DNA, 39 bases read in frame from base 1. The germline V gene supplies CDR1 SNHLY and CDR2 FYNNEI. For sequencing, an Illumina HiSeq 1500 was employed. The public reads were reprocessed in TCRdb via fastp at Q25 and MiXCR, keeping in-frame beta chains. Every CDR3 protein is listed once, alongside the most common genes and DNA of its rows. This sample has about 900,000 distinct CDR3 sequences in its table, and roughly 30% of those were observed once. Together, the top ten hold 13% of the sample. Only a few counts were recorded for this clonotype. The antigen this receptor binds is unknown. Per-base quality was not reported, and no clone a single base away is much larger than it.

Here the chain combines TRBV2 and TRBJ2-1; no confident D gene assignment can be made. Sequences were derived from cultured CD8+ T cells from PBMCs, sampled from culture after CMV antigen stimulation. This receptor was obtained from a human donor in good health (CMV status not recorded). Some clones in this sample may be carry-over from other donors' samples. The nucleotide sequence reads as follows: TGTGCCAGCAGTGATATGGGCGTCAATGAGCAGTTCTTC. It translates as CASSDMGVNEQFF. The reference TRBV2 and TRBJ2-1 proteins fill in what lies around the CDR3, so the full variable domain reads EPEVTQTPSHQVTQMGQEVILRCVPISNHLYFYWYRQILGQKVEFLVSFYNNEISEKSEIFDDQFSVERPDGSNFTLKIRSTKLEDSAMYFCASSDMGVNEQFFGPGTRLTVL.